Only one count was recorded for the clone carrying this TCR beta chain. Its antigen is currently unknown. This table comes from immunoSEQ multiplex PCR, and its TCRdb copy is limited to in-frame clones, with some not included. The sample includes 2,500,000 or so clones, over 85% of them seen just once. This specimen comes from a study of shared clonotypes between healthy human individuals. Study context: Donors were a couple of women and three men aged 18 to 49. The study, taken as a whole, reports: It was anticipated that sequencing depth would influence how many clonotypes donors shared. Sharing across four donors was highest in naive CD4 (approximately 5%) and lowest in memory CD8 (roughly 0.4%).

V was clipped by 4 bases and J by 0 bases; unmatched bases: 5. Germline assignment: CDR1 SGHAT and CDR2 FQNNGV. The CDR3 consists of 15 residues. Donors were healthy HIV-negative adults without recently reported acute infections or vaccinations. This chain uses TRBV11-2 with TRBJ1-1; 7 bases agree with TRBD1. The sample consisted of naive CD4+ T cells sorted from blood. The subset is: CD45RA+ positively selected. The clonotype originates from a man between 18 and 29 years old in good health. In nucleotides, the CDR3 is TGTGCCAGCAGCTCAGACGGGACAGTGAACACTGAAGCTTTCTTT. Translating it yields CASSSDGTVNTEAFF.